What follows are 21 T cell receptor beta chains derived from one specimen sequenced in a study of T-cell memory formation after mild COVID-19. One entry per CDR3 protein results from TCRdb running MiXCR on the 5' RACE reads. The profile covers about 340,000 distinct CDR3 sequences, with over 20% appearing a single time and approximately 13% taken by the ten largest. Sequencing input: PBMCs or a T cell subset sorted from them (not recorded which). Every receptor here comes from an adult woman who had mild COVID-19 (a few samples of this study predate the infection). Cell type and time point are not known.

The J gene is TRBJ1-2, the V gene TRBV4-1; TRBD1 might be the D (6 bases). Trimming took 0 bases from V and 8 from J, leaving 16 bases between them. Germline lookup yields CDR1 MGHRA and CDR2 YSYEKL. This CDR3 is built from 15 residues. The CDR3 is CASSQDPAGAWGYTF. The CDR3 DNA sequence: TGCGCCAGCAGCCAAGATCCCGCAGGGGCTTGGGGCTACACCTTC.

Many counts were recorded for this clonotype. The V call is TRBV15, the J call TRBJ1-6; D remains unclear. V dropped 0 bases and J dropped 10 bases, with 13 bases sitting between them. Germline CDR1 and CDR2: LNHNV and YYDKDF (reference sequence). The CDR3 loop spans 15 amino acids. The CDR3 here is CATSRDGEGRSPLHF. The CDR3 region has the DNA TGTGCCACCAGCAGAGATGGGGAGGGCAGGTCACCCCTCCACTTT.

This clonotype was detected many times. J is TRBJ2-3 and V is TRBV4-2; 12 bases match TRBD2. The CDR3 spans 17 residues. V shed 1 base and J 4 bases; nucleotides not matched to a gene: 6. Germline CDR1 is LGHNA and CDR2 is YNFKEQ. As DNA, the CDR3 is TGTGCCAGCAGCCAAGGTGGGGCTAGCGGGGGGGCAGATACGCAGTATTTT. This encodes CASSQGGASGGADTQYF.

V usage is TRBV12-3 or TRBV12-4 and J usage is TRBJ2-5; D is unclear. The CDR3 is 14 residues long. V lost 2 bases to trimming and J lost 2 bases, with 9 bases between them. CDR3 loop: CASSLRSPQETQYF. CDR3 DNA: TGTGCCAGCAGTTTACGGAGCCCGCAAGAGACCCAGTACTTC.

V and J are TRBV5-4 and TRBJ2-3; no clear D gene. CDR1 SGHNT and CDR2 YYREEE come from the germline V gene (reference sequence). V was trimmed by 0 bases and J by 5 bases, leaving 16 bases between them. This CDR3 spans 16 amino acids. This chain's CDR3 is CASSLGSGFGRDTQYF. CDR3 nucleotides: TGTGCCAGCAGCTTGGGATCGGGTTTCGGGCGAGATACGCAGTATTTT.

The chain recombines TRBV5-6 with TRBJ2-5; 9 bases map to TRBD2. Germline loops: CDR1 SGHDT, CDR2 YYEEEE. The CDR3 has 15 amino acids. Germline trimming cut 1 base from V and 5 bases from J; bases unmatched to any gene: 6. In DNA form, the CDR3 reads TGTGCCAGCAGCTTGTCTGCGGGGGGGCGCGAGACCCAGTACTTC. Amino acid sequence: CASSLSAGGRETQYF.

This clonotype was observed at least ten times. This chain connects TRBV5-5 to TRBJ1-3, with D maybe TRBD1 (5 bases). Germline lookup yields CDR1 SGHKS and CDR2 YYEKEE (reference sequence). The CDR3 totals 17 residues. With 4 bases removed from V and 0 bases from J, the gap between germline ends came to 17 bases. CDR3 sequence reads: CASSRWDAEFSGNTIYF. DNA for the CDR3: TGTGCCAGCAGCCGATGGGACGCCGAATTCTCTGGAAACACCATATATTTT. Full variable domain (outside the CDR3, taken from reference TRBV5-5 and TRBJ1-3): DAGVTQSPTHLIKTRGQQVTLRCSPISGHKSVSWYQQVLGQGPQFIFQYYEKEERGRGNFPDRFSARQFPNYSSELNVNALLLGDSALYLCASSRWDAEFSGNTIYFGEGSWLTVV.

The table lists this clonotype with a few counts. V and J are TRBV7-8 and TRBJ1-5; tentatively, D is TRBD1 (6 bases). The CDR3 has 15 amino acids. Germline CDR1 SGHVS, CDR2 FQNEAQ. V lost 0 bases and J lost 6, with 12 bases in between. The CDR3 loop is CASSLARGPRQPQHF. The CDR3 coding sequence is TGTGCCAGCAGCTTAGCCAGGGGTCCTCGTCAGCCCCAGCATTTT.

The chain links TRBV7-2 to TRBJ2-1, with TRBD2 matching over 10 bases. V lost 4 bases and J lost 7; bases outside the gene matches: 13. Germline CDR1 is SGHTA and CDR2 is FQGNSA. The CDR3 loop spans 17 amino acids. The CDR3 here is CASSYGGAGGPRNEQFF. CDR3 coding DNA: TGTGCCAGCAGCTATGGGGGAGCGGGAGGGCCCAGGAATGAGCAGTTCTTC.

The chain joins TRBV12-3 or TRBV12-4 to TRBJ1-3; D is uncertain. This CDR3 region has 13 residues. The ends were cut back, 2 bases at V and 2 bases at J, with 4 bases in the middle. In DNA, the CDR3 is TGTGCCAGCAGTTTATCGGCTGGAAACACCATATATTTT. It translates to CASSLSAGNTIYF.

There are a few counts of this clonotype. This sequence joins TRBV29-1 and TRBJ2-5, with D tentatively TRBD2 (5 bases). This CDR3 is built from 14 residues. The germline V gene has CDR1 SQVTM and CDR2 ANQGSEA. The germline V and J ends were trimmed by 0 bases and 3 bases, with 11 bases remaining between them. CDR3 DNA: TGCAGCGTTGAAGATCGGACTCCAAAAGAGACCCAGTACTTC. Protein sequence: CSVEDRTPKETQYF.

This clonotype came up a few times. The chain is built from TRBV5-5 and TRBJ2-2, with no clear D. The V gene's germline CDR1 is SGHKS and CDR2 YYEKEE (reference sequence). V gave up 4 bases and J gave up 2 bases, with 12 bases separating them. This CDR3 is built from 15 residues. The CDR3 DNA reads as TGTGCCAGCAGCAACACACGTTTCAACACCGGGGAGCTGTTTTTT. Protein sequence: CASSNTRFNTGELFF.

CDR3 sequence reads: CASSNQGQGDGYTF. Written as DNA, the CDR3 is TGCGCCAGCAGCAACCAGGGACAGGGGGATGGCTACACCTTC. The genes are TRBV4-1 and TRBJ1-2, with TRBD1 identical over 11 bases. In germline, CDR1 is MGHRA, CDR2 YSYEKL. The CDR3 runs 14 residues. J gave up 6 bases and V 5 bases, and 5 bases lay outside the gene matches.

This clonotype was seen many times. This chain joins TRBV7-2 and TRBJ2-1, with unresolved D. V lost 2 bases, J lost 5 bases, and 13 bases lay in between. There are 15 residues in the CDR3. Per germline, CDR1 SGHTA and CDR2 FQGNSA. This chain's CDR3 is CASSLRRTENNEQFF. CDR3 nucleotide sequence: TGTGCCAGCAGCTTAAGACGGACCGAGAACAATGAGCAGTTCTTC.

There are a few counts of this clonotype. The chain uses TRBV29-1 and TRBJ2-2; no reliable D call. The CDR3 has 12 amino acids. CDR1 is SQVTM, CDR2 ANQGSEA, per germline. V was pared by 6 bases and J by 4 bases, with 9 bases between. The chain's CDR3 is CSVPLRTGELFF. In DNA form, the CDR3 reads TGCAGCGTCCCCCTGCGCACCGGGGAGCTGTTTTTT.

This clonotype was observed a few times. The chain is built from TRBV15 and TRBJ2-1; 12 bases agree with TRBD2. Germline V CDR1 and CDR2: LNHNV, YYDKDF (reference sequence). The CDR3 consists of 17 residues. Trimming at V came to 0 bases and at J to 3 bases, leaving 3 bases not matched to a gene. The chain's CDR3 is CATSRDLAGGGYNEQFF. Here the CDR3 DNA reads TGTGCCACCAGCAGAGATCTAGCGGGAGGGGGCTACAATGAGCAGTTCTTC.

The chain uses TRBV7-6 and TRBJ2-5, with 7 bases fitting TRBD1. J lost 5 bases, V lost 4 bases, and 7 bases had no gene match. CDR3 length: 14 amino acids. From germline, CDR1 is SGHVS and CDR2 FNYEAQ. The CDR3 is CASSSRQGLETQYF. The CDR3 DNA sequence: TGTGCCAGCAGCTCCCGACAGGGCCTCGAGACCCAGTACTTC.

This chain uses TRBV11-3 with TRBJ1-2; the match to TRBD1 covers 8 bases. Germline lookup yields CDR1 SGHNT and CDR2 YENEEA. J was trimmed by 0 bases and V by 5 bases; bases with no gene match: 8. The CDR3 runs to 16 residues. CDR3: CASSHLDRETNYGYTF. CDR3 coding DNA: TGTGCCAGCAGCCACCTGGACAGGGAAACTAACTATGGCTACACCTTC.

The chain uses TRBV4-2 and TRBJ2-7; unclear D gene. Trimming took 1 base from V and 2 from J, leaving 15 bases between them. The CDR3 length is 16 residues. In germline, CDR1 is LGHNA, CDR2 YNFKEQ. The CDR3 DNA sequence: TGTGCCAGCAGCCAAGTCTGGGAAAGGATCACCTACGAGCAGTACTTC. Its translation: CASSQVWERITYEQYF.

V is TRBV9 and J is TRBJ1-3, with D possibly matching TRBD1 (5 bases). Per the germline V gene, CDR1 is SGDLS and CDR2 is YYNGEE. The CDR3 has 16 amino acids. V dropped 0 bases and J dropped 0 bases, with 10 bases sitting between them. CDR3: CASSVGDSLSGNTIYF. CDR3 nucleotides: TGTGCCAGCAGCGTAGGCGACAGCCTCTCTGGAAACACCATATATTTT.

The chain joins TRBV29-1 to TRBJ2-7, with 8 bases lining up with TRBD1. The CDR3 spans 14 residues. Germline V CDR1 and CDR2: SQVTM, ANQGSEA. V shed 3 bases, J shed 3 bases, and the junction held 7 bases outside the gene matches. In DNA, the CDR3 is TGCAGCGTTGAGGGCCTGGGACAGGACTACGAGCAGTACTTC. This translates into CSVEGLGQDYEQYF.